These T cell receptor beta chains were read from a single sample in a study of Graves' ophthalmopathy and Graves' hyperthyroidism. TCRdb analysed the multiplex PCR reads with MiXCR anew, one entry per CDR3 protein. The data show fewer than 350,000 distinct CDR3 sequences, 17% seen once. Sequencing was carried out using peripheral blood. The receptors stem from an adult man with Graves' ophthalmopathy. The CDR3 runs from the conserved cysteine through the conserved F or W. D genes are given only for firm matches. For some rows the clone size is stated as once, few or many, or as a class when expanded; others skip it.

size: many; V: TRBV6-2/TRBV6-3; D: TRBD1; J: TRBJ1-1; DNA: TGTGCCAGCAGTTACCCAAGGGACAGGGGGTCCACTGAAGCTTTCTTT; CDR3: CASSYPRDRGSTEAFF
size: many; V: TRBV10-3; D: .; J: TRBJ1-1; DNA: TGTGCCATCAGTGAAGGGAGGGAAACTGAAGCTTTCTTT; CDR3: CAISEGRETEAFF
size: many; V: TRBV30; D: .; J: TRBJ2-5; DNA: TGTGCCTGGAGTGGAGAGACCCAGTACTTC; CDR3: CAWSGETQYF
size: many; V: TRBV2; D: .; J: TRBJ2-5; DNA: TGTGCCAGCAGTGAGGTGACGAAACAAGAGACCCAGTACTTC; CDR3: CASSEVTKQETQYF
size: many; V: TRBV13; D: TRBD1; J: TRBJ2-7; DNA: TGTGCCAGCAGCCTCCCGGGACAGAGCTCCTACGAGCAGTACTTC; CDR3: CASSLPGQSSYEQYF
size: many; V: TRBV5-1; D: .; J: TRBJ1-1; DNA: TGCGCCAGCAGCTTCATACAGGGATCCACTGAAGCTTTCTTT; CDR3: CASSFIQGSTEAFF
size: many; V: TRBV2; D: .; J: TRBJ1-1; DNA: TGTGCCAGCGGCTGGGACGAGAACACTGAAGCTTTCTTT; CDR3: CASGWDENTEAFF
size: many; V: TRBV10-3; D: .; J: TRBJ1-6; DNA: TGTGCCACCTCCAGGGGCGTTAATTCACCCCTCCACTTT; CDR3: CATSRGVNSPLHF
size: many; V: TRBV2; D: TRBD2; J: TRBJ2-7; DNA: TGTGCCAGCAGTGAGCCGGGACTAGCGAGCTCCTACGAGCAGTACTTC; CDR3: CASSEPGLASSYEQYF
size: many; V: TRBV12-3/TRBV12-4; D: .; J: TRBJ2-2; DNA: TGTGCCAGCAGCGACCCGGGGGGCGCGAACACCGGGGAGCTGTTTTTT; CDR3: CASSDPGGANTGELFF
size: .; V: TRBV18; D: TRBD1; J: TRBJ1-5; DNA: TGTGCCAGCTCAGACGAACCGGGACAGGGCAATCAGCCCCAGCATTTT; CDR3: CASSDEPGQGNQPQHF
size: many; V: TRBV6-1; D: .; J: TRBJ2-5; DNA: TGTGCCACGGGCTTACAAGAGACCCAGTACTTC; CDR3: CATGLQETQYF
size: once; V: TRBV6-5; D: .; J: TRBJ1-2; DNA: TGTGCCAGCAGTTACTACACGGAGAGGCTTCGGGGCTACACCTTC; CDR3: CASSYYTERLRGYTF
size: many; V: TRBV19; D: TRBD2; J: TRBJ2-7; DNA: TGTGCCAGTAGTATACTAGCGGGACCCTACGAGCAGTACTTC; CDR3: CASSILAGPYEQYF
size: .; V: TRBV29-1; D: .; J: TRBJ1-1; DNA: TGCAGCGCTGAGCAGGGAGGAGGGACTGAAGCTTTCTTT; CDR3: CSAEQGGGTEAFF
size: many; V: TRBV28; D: TRBD1; J: TRBJ2-1; DNA: TGTGCCAGCAGTTTTCGACAGGGACGGAATGAGCAGTTCTTC; CDR3: CASSFRQGRNEQFF
size: few; V: TRBV7-9; D: .; J: TRBJ2-2; DNA: TGTGCCAGCAGCCCCGCAGGGGCCCCGACCGGGGAGCTGTTTTTT; CDR3: CASSPAGAPTGELFF
size: many; V: TRBV12-3/TRBV12-4; D: .; J: TRBJ1-1; DNA: TGTGCCAGCAGTTTAGCGCAGGGGCACACTGAAGCTTTCTTT; CDR3: CASSLAQGHTEAFF
size: once; V: TRBV6-2/TRBV6-3; D: .; J: TRBJ2-7; DNA: TGTGCCAGCACGCAAGCGTCAAGCTACGAGCAGTACTTC; CDR3: CASTQASSYEQYF
size: many; V: TRBV6-5; D: TRBD1; J: TRBJ2-7; DNA: TGTGCCAGCAGTTACTCGCAGGGGGCATGGTACGAGCAGTACTTC; CDR3: CASSYSQGAWYEQYF
size: .; V: TRBV20-1; D: .; J: TRBJ1-2; DNA: TGCAGTGCTAGAGATAATGCAGGGGAATGTGGCTACACCTTC; CDR3: CSARDNAGECGYTF
size: many; V: TRBV7-3; D: TRBD1; J: TRBJ1-2; DNA: TGTGCCAGCAGCCTGACAGGGGGACCGGGCGGCTACACCTTC; CDR3: CASSLTGGPGGYTF
size: .; V: TRBV2; D: TRBD2; J: TRBJ2-7; DNA: TGTGCCAGCAGTCGATCGGGGGGGGCGAGCTCCTACGAGCAGTACTTC; CDR3: CASSRSGGASSYEQYF
size: many; V: TRBV5-1; D: .; J: TRBJ1-2; DNA: TGCGCCAGCAGCTGGGTAGGACGGCGTGAGGATGGCTACACCTTC; CDR3: CASSWVGRREDGYTF
size: many; V: TRBV6-5; D: .; J: TRBJ2-5; DNA: TGTGCCAGCAGTTACTCTCTCTCGTGGAGGTGTTTGGAGACCCAGTACTTC; CDR3: CASSYSLSWRCLETQYF
size: once; V: TRBV4-1; D: .; J: TRBJ1-1; DNA: TGCGCCAGCAGCCCCGATCCCGGGACACACACTGAAGCTTTCTTT; CDR3: CASSPDPGTHTEAFF
size: many; V: TRBV6-2/TRBV6-3; D: .; J: TRBJ2-7; DNA: TGTGCCAGCAGTCCCGATCTAGGGCGGGCCTACGAGCAGTACTTC; CDR3: CASSPDLGRAYEQYF
size: many; V: TRBV6-1; D: TRBD1; J: TRBJ1-1; DNA: TGTGCCAGCGGAGAGACAGGGGGCACTGAAGCTTTCTTT; CDR3: CASGETGGTEAFF
size: many; V: TRBV19; D: .; J: TRBJ2-7; DNA: TGTGCCAGTAGTATGGGGGCGGGAACCCACTACGAGCAGTACTTC; CDR3: CASSMGAGTHYEQYF
size: many; V: TRBV7-8; D: TRBD1; J: TRBJ2-2; DNA: TGTGCCAGCAGCCCCAATGTAGGGGGCGCGGCCGGGGAGCTGTTTTTT; CDR3: CASSPNVGGAAGELFF
size: .; V: TRBV19; D: .; J: TRBJ2-5; DNA: TGTGCCAGTAGTTTCCAGGGAGAGACCCAGTACTTC; CDR3: CASSFQGETQYF
size: many; V: TRBV6-1; D: .; J: TRBJ1-6; DNA: TGTGCCAGCATGAGGGCGAGCTCCTATAATTCACCCCTCCACTTT; CDR3: CASMRASSYNSPLHF
size: many; V: TRBV3-1; D: .; J: TRBJ2-7; DNA: TGTGCCAGCAGCCGGAAAGGGGGGGGTTTCGAGCAGTACTTC; CDR3: CASSRKGGGFEQYF
size: many; V: TRBV12-3/TRBV12-4; D: TRBD2; J: TRBJ2-5; DNA: TGTGCCAGCAGTTTAGTTAGCGGGAGTGGGGAGACCCAGTACTTC; CDR3: CASSLVSGSGETQYF
size: many; V: TRBV19; D: .; J: TRBJ2-5; DNA: TGTGCCAGTAGTCCCGATGGACGACCCGGAGAGACCCAGTACTTC; CDR3: CASSPDGRPGETQYF
size: few; V: TRBV6-1; D: TRBD1; J: TRBJ2-7; DNA: TGTGCCAGCAGTGAAGCGGAGACAGGGGGCTACGAGCAGTACTTC; CDR3: CASSEAETGGYEQYF